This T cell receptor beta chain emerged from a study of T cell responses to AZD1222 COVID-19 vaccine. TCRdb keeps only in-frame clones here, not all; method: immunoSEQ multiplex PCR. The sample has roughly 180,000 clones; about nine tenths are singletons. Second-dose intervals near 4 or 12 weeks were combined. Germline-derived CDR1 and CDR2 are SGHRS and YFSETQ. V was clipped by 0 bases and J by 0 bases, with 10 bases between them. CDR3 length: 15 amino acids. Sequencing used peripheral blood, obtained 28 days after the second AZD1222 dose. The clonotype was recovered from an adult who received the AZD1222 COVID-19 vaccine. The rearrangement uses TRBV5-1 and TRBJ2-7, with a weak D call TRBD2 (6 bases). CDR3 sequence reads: CASSLAYGSSYEQYF. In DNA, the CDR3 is TGCGCCAGCAGCTTGGCCTACGGGAGCTCCTACGAGCAGTACTTC.